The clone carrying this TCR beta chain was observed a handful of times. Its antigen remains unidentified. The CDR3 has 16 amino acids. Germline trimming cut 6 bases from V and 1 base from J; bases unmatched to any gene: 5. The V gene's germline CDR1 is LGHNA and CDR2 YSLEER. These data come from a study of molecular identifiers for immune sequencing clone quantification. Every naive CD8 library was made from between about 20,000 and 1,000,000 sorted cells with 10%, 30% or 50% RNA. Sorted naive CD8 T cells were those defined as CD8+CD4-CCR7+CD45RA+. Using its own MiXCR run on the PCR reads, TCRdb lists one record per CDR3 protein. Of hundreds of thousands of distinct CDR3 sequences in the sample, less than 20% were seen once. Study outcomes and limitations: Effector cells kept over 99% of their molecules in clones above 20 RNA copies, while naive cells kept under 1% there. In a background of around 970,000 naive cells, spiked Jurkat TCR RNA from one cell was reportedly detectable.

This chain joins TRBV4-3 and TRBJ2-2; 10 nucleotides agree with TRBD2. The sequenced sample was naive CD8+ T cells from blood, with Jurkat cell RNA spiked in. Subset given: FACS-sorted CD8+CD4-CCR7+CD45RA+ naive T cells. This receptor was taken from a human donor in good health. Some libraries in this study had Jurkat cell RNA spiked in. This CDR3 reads CASRGLAEENTGELFF. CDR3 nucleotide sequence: TGCGCCAGCAGAGGACTAGCGGAGGAGAACACCGGGGAGCTGTTTTTT.